This T cell receptor beta chain is drawn from a study of blood T cell repertoires in COVID-19. About the research overall: Italy, Spain and the United States were the sources of the convalescent and acute COVID-19 samples. Nucleic acid was either cDNA or gDNA, and it came from T cells, B-cell-depleted T cells, or PBMCs.

Methods used by the authors: The assay estimated nucleated cells by amplifying reference gene primers. The data were produced by immunoSEQ multiplex PCR, yet TCRdb's version contains in-frame clones alone and is incomplete. V, J and clone size are those of that table, while D and trimming were read from the DNA. The sample shows approximately 140,000 clones, 75% to 90% of them seen only once. J gave up 2 bases and V 6 bases, and 10 bases lay outside the gene matches. Looked up from germline, CDR1 is LNHDA and CDR2 is SQIVND (reference sequence). CDR3 size: 16 residues. V usage is TRBV19 and J usage is TRBJ1-5; 7 bases fit TRBD1. Sequencing was performed on peripheral blood. The origin of this receptor is a woman aged 55-69 years with active or convalescent COVID-19. Here the CDR3 reads CASSPGQLTGNQPQHF. In nucleotides, the CDR3 is TGTGCCAGTAGCCCGGGACAGCTCACTGGCAATCAGCCCCAGCATTTT.